This T cell receptor beta chain was recorded in a study of regulatory T cells in long-lasting Graves disease. Only a few counts were recorded for this clonotype. The sample's time point: persistent/refractory GD, antithyroid drugs over 5 years with positive TRAb. RNA from PBMCs was the source of the TCR library. Trimming shortened V by 2 bases and J by 4 bases, and 9 bases separated the two germline ends. Per the germline V gene, CDR1 is SGHRS and CDR2 is YFSETQ. The CDR3 loop spans 13 amino acids. Construction of the TCR beta libraries employed iRepertoire HTBI primers in conjunction with Arm-PCR of CDR3 regions. TCRdb fed the multiplex PCR reads into MiXCR, producing one record per CDR3 protein. The sample consists of some 420,000 distinct CDR3 sequences, roughly 23% of them appearing once.

The sample here was peripheral blood mononuclear cells (PBMCs), taken when the disease was refractory, from a patient treated with antithyroid drugs. The clonotype originates from a female donor with Graves disease. V gene TRBV5-1 combines with J gene TRBJ1-2; the D is unclear. The CDR3 here is CASSLHQSYGYTF. The CDR3 bases are TGCGCCAGCAGCTTACACCAAAGCTATGGCTACACCTTC.